This T cell receptor beta chain originates from a study of vaccination and CD4 T cells after COVID-19. Study overall: With a range of 35 to 161, the median interval from diagnosis to drawing post-COVID samples was less than 130 days.

Treatment defined: approximately nine-day PBMC culture with coronavirus spike peptide pools or control peptides (ViraFEST assay). Positive PCR dates ranged from March to December 2020; these dates predated US Alpha, Beta and Delta variants. After removal of 0 bases from V and 1 base from J, the junction contained 0 bases not matched to a gene. The CDR3 extends over 16 amino acids. Germline lookup yields CDR1 SGHVS and CDR2 FNYEAQ. In the case of this clonotype: Its antigen is undetermined.

Oncomine TCR Beta short-read sequencing was applied to DNA from cultured CD4+ T cells. TCRdb used MiXCR to reprocess the PCR reads, holding one entry per CDR3 protein. The repertoire has some 15,000 distinct CDR3 sequences, 45% to 50% of them found once; the top ten carry approximately 12%. The sequence was obtained from a human donor who had recovered from COVID-19. The V and J genes are TRBV7-6 and TRBJ2-2; 9 nucleotides match TRBD2. Material: CD4+ T cells from blood, cultured in vitro. The CDR3 DNA is TGTGCCAGCAGCTTAGCTAGCGGGGGGAACACCGGGGAGCTGTTTTTT. It yields the protein CASSLASGGNTGELFF.